This T cell receptor beta chain was sequenced during a study of cytomegalovirus exposure and HLA in healthy donors. Per the germline V gene, CDR1 is MNHEY and CDR2 is SVGAGI. The ends were cut back, 4 bases at V and 5 bases at J, with 15 bases in the middle. The CDR3 totals 15 residues. This clone turned up a few times. The PCR made use of 60 Vbeta and 13 Jbeta primers. Profiled with immunoSEQ multiplex PCR; TCRdb holds only in-frame clones, not every one. The sample lists about 90,000 clones, roughly 84% seen once, with around 3% in the top ten. This TCR derives from a man in his thirties or forties in good health and CMV-seronegative. The rearrangement joins TRBV6-5 to TRBJ2-1; a possible D gene is TRBD1 (7 bases). The specimen sequenced was PBMCs. The CDR3 DNA sequence: TGTGCCAGCAGTTTGGGACAGTGGGGGGACAATGAGCAGTTCTTC. Encoded protein: CASSLGQWGDNEQFF.